These 13 T cell receptor beta chains were all obtained from the same sample, sequenced in a study of preoperative IRX-2 immunotherapy in early breast cancer. TCRdb's copy holds only in-frame clones and misses some; the assay was immunoSEQ multiplex PCR. The table lists roughly 99,000 clones, 70% to 90% of them singletons. The treatment: preoperative locoregional IRX-2 cytokine immunotherapy. The material was tumor tissue, obtained after IRX-2 immunotherapy. These receptors all stem from a human donor with breast cancer.

The chain carries TRBV28 and TRBJ2-4; D is undetermined. Germline CDR1 MDHEN, CDR2 SYDVKM. The V gene lost 5 bases and the J gene lost 11 bases, with 13 bases spanning the gap. CDR3 length: 12 residues. CDR3 nucleotides: TGTGCCAGCAGTCCTTCCGGACGCGTTCAGTACTTC. Residues: CASSPSGRVQYF.

As to this clone: Some base could not be read or is ambiguous, and its residue is marked X. The rearrangement links TRBV29-1 to TRBJ1-1; D ambiguous. Trimming took off 7 bases at V and 1 base at J, with 10 bases between the two ends. Germline V gives CDR1 SQVTM, CDR2 ANQGSEA. The CDR3 is made up of 12 amino acids. The CDR3 DNA sequence: TGCAGCGCCTTACASGGGAACACTGAAGCTTTCTTT. This encodes CSALXGNTEAFF.

CDR3 coding DNA: TGTGCCAGTAGTAGGACAGCTAACTATGGCTACACCTTC. Translation gives CASSRTANYGYTF. J is TRBJ1-2 and V is TRBV19; a possible D gene is TRBD1 (6 bases). Germline V gene sequence: CDR1 LNHDA, CDR2 SQIVND (reference sequence). V lost 4 bases to trimming and J lost 0 bases, with 6 bases between them. The CDR3 sequence is 13 residues long.

This chain uses TRBV28 with TRBJ2-4; D is unresolved. The germline V and J ends were trimmed by 2 bases and 9 bases, with 14 bases remaining between them. The CDR3 is made up of 14 amino acids. The germline gives CDR1 MDHEN, CDR2 SYDVKM. The CDR3 loop is CASSLGPQRGIQYF. The CDR3 region has the DNA TGTGCCAGCAGTTTAGGACCCCAGCGTGGCATTCAGTACTTC.

This sequence joins TRBV7-1 and TRBJ2-7; D possibly corresponds to TRBD2 (6 bases). TRBV7-1 carries the ORF label, with uncertain function. V lost 7 bases and J lost 0, with 10 bases in between. The CDR3 contains 13 residues. The CDR3: CASISGSSYEQYF. CDR3 sequence (DNA): TGTGCCAGCATCAGCGGGTCCTCCTACGAGCAGTACTTC.

The chain has TRBV19 and TRBJ1-1; 10 bases agree with TRBD1. Unmatched junction bases numbered 4, after V lost 6 bases and J lost 0 bases. This CDR3 region has 15 residues. Germline V gene lookup returns CDR1 LNHDA and CDR2 SQIVND (reference sequence). The CDR3 DNA follows: TGTGCCAGTAGGCGACAGGGGGCGATGAACACTGAAGCTTTCTTT. The encoded protein is CASRRQGAMNTEAFF.

The chain recombines TRBV19 with TRBJ1-1; D ambiguous. The V end lost 1 base, the J end lost 10 bases, and 16 bases lay between the germline ends. Germline loops: CDR1 LNHDA, CDR2 SQIVND (reference sequence). The CDR3 is 14 residues long. CDR3 sequence: CASSIVYDGRGAFF. CDR3 nucleotide sequence: TGTGCCAGTAGTATAGTTTACGACGGCCGGGGAGCTTTCTTT.

The chain links TRBV9 to TRBJ2-1; 9 bases match TRBD2. Germline assignment: CDR1 SGDLS and CDR2 YYNGEE. V lost 5 bases and J lost 7; bases outside the gene matches: 10. The CDR3 length is 15 residues. The CDR3 DNA reads TGTGCCAGCAGACCCGTCCTAGCGGGGTCGAATGAGCAGTTCTTC. This gives the protein CASRPVLAGSNEQFF.

The V gene is TRBV5-1, the J gene TRBJ1-2; TRBD1 aligns across 8 bases. Losses at the gene ends were 4 bases for V and 0 bases for J; bases not matched to a gene: 8. This CDR3 spans 16 amino acids. Germline lookup yields CDR1 SGHRS and CDR2 YFSETQ. For the CDR3, the DNA is TGCGCCAGCAGCCTCACCGGGACAGGAGCTAACTATGGCTACACCTTC. Amino acid sequence: CASSLTGTGANYGYTF.

Here the CDR3 reads CASSQDYPIGEQYF. For the CDR3, the DNA is TGTGCCAGCAGCCAAGATTACCCCATCGGCGAGCAGTACTTC. This chain uses TRBV14 with TRBJ2-7, with unresolved D. In germline, CDR1 is SGHDN, CDR2 FVKESK. The length of the CDR3 is 14 residues. V lost 0 bases and J lost 6, with 12 bases in between.

J is TRBJ2-2 and V is TRBV25-1; 8 positions match TRBD1. Trimming at V came to 3 bases and at J to 1 base, leaving 1 base not matched to a gene. Germline CDR1 MGHDK, CDR2 SYGVNS. The CDR3 extends over 15 amino acids. The CDR3 spells CASSDGQGNTGELFF. CDR3 bases: TGTGCCAGCAGTGATGGACAGGGGAACACCGGGGAGCTGTTTTTT.

This clone appeared a few times. CDR3: CASSDRVLGTDTQYF. CDR3 in DNA: TGTGCCAGCAGTGACAGGGTTTTGGGCACAGATACGCAGTATTTT. This chain joins TRBV6-8 and TRBJ2-3; TRBD1 matches at 7 bases. CDR1 is MNHGY, CDR2 SAAAGT, per germline. The V gene end was trimmed by 5 bases and the J gene end by 1 base; junction bases not matched to a gene: 6. The CDR3 runs to 15 residues.

The chain carries TRBV7-5 and TRBJ2-2; the table calls TRBD1, which could not be checked here. TRBV7-5 has pseudogene status. CDR3 length: 17 amino acids. CDR3 coding DNA: TGTGCCAGCAGCTTAGGACAGCTAGGGGCGAACACTGGGGAGCTGTTTTTT. It encodes CASSLGQLGANTGELFF.